These 3 T cell receptor beta chains came from one sample sequenced in a study of OX40 agonist ivuxolimab in advanced cancers. Clones were read by immunoSEQ multiplex PCR, and TCRdb kept only the in-frame ones, dropping some. The sample holds tens of thousands of clones; 81% are singletons and the top ten take about 5.8%. The material was CD4+ or CD8+ T cells sorted from blood, obtained in a trial of the OX40 agonist ivuxolimab. Source of these receptors: an adult with an advanced solid tumor such as melanoma, head and neck, liver or kidney cancer.

The V gene is TRBV7-9, the J gene TRBJ2-6, with 10 bases lining up with TRBD1. The CDR3 has 17 amino acids. V was pared by 7 bases and J by 4 bases, with 10 bases of the junction left unmatched. Germline V CDR1 and CDR2: SEHNR, FQNEAQ (reference sequence). The CDR3 sequence: CASITGTGEAGANVLTF. In nucleotides, the CDR3 is TGTGCCAGCATTACCGGGACAGGGGAGGCCGGGGCCAACGTCCTGACTTTC.

This chain connects TRBV9 to TRBJ1-1, with 7 bases fitting TRBD1. CDR1 SGDLS and CDR2 YYNGEE come from the germline V gene. V shed 4 bases, J shed 1 base, and the junction held 4 bases outside the gene matches. The CDR3 length is 14 residues. This CDR3 reads CASSPGGRNTEAFF. In DNA, the CDR3 is TGTGCCAGCAGCCCAGGGGGAAGGAACACTGAAGCTTTCTTT.

This chain connects TRBV4-3 to TRBJ1-2; tentative D call: TRBD1 (6 bases). V lost 5 bases to trimming and J lost 7 bases, with 20 bases between them. The CDR3 is made up of 15 amino acids. The germline V gene has CDR1 LGHNA and CDR2 YSLEER. CDR3 sequence reads: CASSEGRMGAGGYTF. In DNA, the CDR3 is TGCGCCAGCAGCGAAGGACGCATGGGGGCTGGTGGCTACACCTTC.